A single sample gave rise to the 10 T cell receptor beta chains below, sequenced in a study of beta chain features in type 1 diabetes. Since all of the isolated RNA was reverse transcribed, expressed TCRB transcripts were what got sequenced. The repertoire was sequenced with immunoSEQ multiplex PCR; TCRdb's copy has only in-frame clones and lacks some. The sample lists fewer than 650,000 clones, about a sixth occurring once. The source material was naive CD4+ T cells from blood. The receptor set was obtained from a man between 18 and 29 years old in good health.

This clone was found a few times. The chain links TRBV6-1 to TRBJ2-7; no firm D call. This CDR3 has 12 amino acids. CDR1 is MNHNS and CDR2 is SASEGT in the germline V gene. Trimming removed 0 bases from V and 6 bases from J, with 6 bases in between. The CDR3 nucleotides read TGTGCCAGCAGTGAAGCAGTGGGCGAGCAGTACTTC. It yields the protein CASSEAVGEQYF.

This clone was recorded a few times. This chain links TRBV2 with TRBJ1-1; D is undetermined. This CDR3 region has 15 residues. V lost 0 bases, J lost 1 base, and 9 bases lay in between. Looked up from germline, CDR1 is SNHLY and CDR2 is FYNNEI. CDR3 region: CASSEALLTNTEAFF. CDR3 DNA sequence: TGTGCCAGCAGTGAAGCGCTACTTACGAACACTGAAGCTTTCTTT.

This clone was seen only a few times. The CDR3 DNA follows: TGTGCCAGCAGCTCCATTGGCGCGGGAGGATGGGATACGCAGTATTTT. Protein: CASSSIGAGGWDTQYF. This chain joins TRBV7-2 and TRBJ2-3; 8 bases are shared with TRBD2. Germline V gene data show CDR1 as SGHTA and CDR2 as FQGNSA. This CDR3 comprises 16 residues. Trimming removed 4 bases from V and 6 bases from J; junction bases left unmatched: 12.

This clone was counted a few times. The sample carries other DNA sequences with the same CDR3. The chain combines TRBV28 with TRBJ2-7; unclear D gene. CDR3 length: 12 residues. In germline, CDR1 is MDHEN, CDR2 SYDVKM. V was trimmed by 2 bases and J by 2 bases, leaving 4 bases between them. This CDR3 is CASSLEAYEQYF. In nucleotides, the CDR3 is TGTGCCAGCAGTTTAGAGGCCTACGAGCAGTACTTC. Full variable domain (outside the CDR3, taken from reference TRBV28 and TRBJ2-7): DVKVTQSSRYLVKRTGEKVFLECVQDMDHENMFWYRQDPGLGLRLIYFSYDVKMKEKGDIPEGYSVSREKKERFSLILESASTNQTSMYLCASSLEAYEQYFGPGTRLTVT.

This chain uses TRBV21-1 with TRBJ1-2. TRBV21-1 is a pseudogene. This CDR3 is 12 amino acids long. This chain's CDR3 is CASSKGFYGYTF. In DNA, the CDR3 is TGTGCCAGCAGCAAAGGGTTCTATGGCTACACCTTC.

The genes are TRBV11-2 and TRBJ2-7; D may be TRBD1 (6 bases). Between the trimmed V and J ends, which lost 3 bases and 5 bases, there was a span of 14 bases. The CDR3 loop spans 14 amino acids. The germline gives CDR1 SGHAT, CDR2 FQNNGV. In nucleotides, the CDR3 is TGTGCCAGCAGCTTCGTACAGGGTGTCCACGAGCAGTACTTC. Its translation is CASSFVQGVHEQYF. Supplemented by reference TRBV11-2 and TRBJ2-7, the full variable domain reads EAGVAQSPRYKIIEKRQSVAFWCNPISGHATLYWYQQILGQGPKLLIQFQNNGVVDDSQLPKDRFSAERLKGVDSTLKIQPAKLEDSAVYLCASSFVQGVHEQYFGPGTRLTVT.

This clone was found a few times. This rearrangement joins TRBV10-3 to TRBJ1-2; D call uncertain. This CDR3 is 16 amino acids long. Per the germline V gene, CDR1 is ENHRY and CDR2 is SYGVKD. V was pared by 0 bases and J by 5 bases, with 16 bases between. The CDR3 sequence is CAISESMGKALYGYTF. CDR3 in DNA: TGTGCCATCAGTGAGTCAATGGGCAAGGCTTTGTATGGCTACACCTTC.

This clone was found a few times. The CDR3 loop reads CASSIYFHEQFF. As DNA, the CDR3 is TGTGCCAGTAGTATATACTTCCATGAGCAGTTCTTC. The chain couples TRBV19 to TRBJ2-1; D ambiguous. The CDR3 runs 12 residues. CDR1 is LNHDA and CDR2 is SQIVND in the germline V gene (reference sequence). The V gene lost 2 bases and the J gene lost 8 bases, with 7 bases spanning the gap. The variable domain in full, with the rest retrieved from reference TRBV19 and TRBJ2-1, is DGGITQSPKYLFRKEGQNVTLSCEQNLNHDAMYWYRQDPGQGLRLIYYSQIVNDFQKGDIAEGYSVSREKKESFPLTVTSAQKNPTAFYLCASSIYFHEQFFGPGTRLTVL.

The CDR3 spells CASSPGDRGRTEAFF. The CDR3 DNA is TGTGCCAGCTCACCAGGGGACAGGGGGCGGACTGAAGCTTTCTTT. The rearrangement joins TRBV18 to TRBJ1-1; 12 nucleotides agree with TRBD1. After removal of 2 bases from V and 5 bases from J, the junction contained 3 bases not matched to a gene. From germline, CDR1 is KGHSH and CDR2 LQKENI. This CDR3 has 15 residues.

This clone has just a few counts. The chain carries TRBV7-2 and TRBJ2-7; 9 bases map to TRBD1. The ends lost 3 bases at V and 5 bases at J; junction bases unmatched: 14. The germline CDR1 and CDR2 sequences are SGHTA and FQGNSA. The CDR3 has 17 amino acids. CDR3 residues: CASSLMRRRTGAHEQYF. The CDR3 bases are TGTGCCAGCAGCTTGATGCGAAGGAGGACAGGGGCCCACGAGCAGTACTTC.